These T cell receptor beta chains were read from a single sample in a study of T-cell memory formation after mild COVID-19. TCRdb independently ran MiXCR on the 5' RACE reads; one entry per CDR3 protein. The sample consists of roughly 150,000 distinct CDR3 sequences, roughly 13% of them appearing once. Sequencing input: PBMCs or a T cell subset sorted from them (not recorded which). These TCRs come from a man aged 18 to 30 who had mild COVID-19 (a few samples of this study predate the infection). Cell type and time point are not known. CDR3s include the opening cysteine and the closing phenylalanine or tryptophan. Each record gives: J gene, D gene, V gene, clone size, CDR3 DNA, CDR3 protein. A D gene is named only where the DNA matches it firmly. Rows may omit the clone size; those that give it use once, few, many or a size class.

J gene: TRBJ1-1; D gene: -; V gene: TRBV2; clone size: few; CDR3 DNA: TGTGCCAGCAGTCGGATGGGCACTGAAGCTTTCTTT; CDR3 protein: CASSRMGTEAFF
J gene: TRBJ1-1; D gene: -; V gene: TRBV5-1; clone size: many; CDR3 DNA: TGCGCCAGCAGCCTGCCCGGGAGCTACACTGAAGCTTTCTTT; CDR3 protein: CASSLPGSYTEAFF
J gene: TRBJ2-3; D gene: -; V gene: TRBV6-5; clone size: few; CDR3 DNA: TGTGCCAGCAGTTCCCCGGCCCGCACAGATACGCAGTATTTT; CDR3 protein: CASSSPARTDTQYF
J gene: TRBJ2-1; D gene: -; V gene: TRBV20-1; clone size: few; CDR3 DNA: TGCAGTGCCACTTCGTCTCGTTACTCCTACAATGAGCAGTTCTTC; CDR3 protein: CSATSSRYSYNEQFF
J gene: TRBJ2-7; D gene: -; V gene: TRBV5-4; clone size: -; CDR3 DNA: TGTGCCAGCAGCTTGGGCGGGCGAGAGTACTTC; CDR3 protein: CASSLGGREYF
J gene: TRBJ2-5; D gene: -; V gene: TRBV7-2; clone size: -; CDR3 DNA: TGTGCCAGCAGCCCGGCCCCGGGCCCCTTGGGAGAGACCCAGTACTTC; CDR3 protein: CASSPAPGPLGETQYF
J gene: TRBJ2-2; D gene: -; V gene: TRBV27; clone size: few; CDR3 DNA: TGTGCCAGCACGACGGCTTTGGACACCGGGGAGCTGTTTTTT; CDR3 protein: CASTTALDTGELFF
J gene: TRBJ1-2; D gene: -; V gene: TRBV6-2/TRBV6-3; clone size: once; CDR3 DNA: TGTGCCAGCAGTTTTCTCCGGGGGATGAATGGCTACACCTTC; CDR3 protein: CASSFLRGMNGYTF
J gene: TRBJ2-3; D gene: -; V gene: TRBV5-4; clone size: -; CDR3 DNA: TGTGCCAGCAGCTCGTCCGGGCGATGGGATACGCAGTATTTT; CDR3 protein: CASSSSGRWDTQYF
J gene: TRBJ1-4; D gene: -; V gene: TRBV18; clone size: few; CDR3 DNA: TGTGCCAGCGCTCAGGGTGTCTCAGGTGCAACTAATGAAAAACTGTTTTTT; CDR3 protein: CASAQGVSGATNEKLFF
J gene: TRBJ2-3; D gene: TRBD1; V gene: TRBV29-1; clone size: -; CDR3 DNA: TGCAGCGGTGGGACAGCGGTTGTCACAGATACGCAGTATTTT; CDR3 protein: CSGGTAVVTDTQYF
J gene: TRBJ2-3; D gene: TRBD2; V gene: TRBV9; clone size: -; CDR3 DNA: TGTGCCAGCAGCGGCCGGGGGACTAGCGGGGGGCCGTGTACGCAGTATTTT; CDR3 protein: CASSGRGTSGGPCTQYF
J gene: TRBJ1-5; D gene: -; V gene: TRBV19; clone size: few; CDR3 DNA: TGTGCCAGTAGTATCGCCGACACCGCATTATATAGCAATCAGCCCCAGCATTTT; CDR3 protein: CASSIADTALYSNQPQHF
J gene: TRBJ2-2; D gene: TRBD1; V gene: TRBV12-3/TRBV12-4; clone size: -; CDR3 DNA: TGTGCCAGCAGGGACAGGGGGCTTAACACCGGGGAGCTGTTTTTT; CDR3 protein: CASRDRGLNTGELFF
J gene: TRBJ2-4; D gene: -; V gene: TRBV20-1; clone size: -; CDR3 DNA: TGCAGTGCTTCCAGGTGGGCCACTACGGTTTCCAAAAACATTCAGTACTTC; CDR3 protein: CSASRWATTVSKNIQYF
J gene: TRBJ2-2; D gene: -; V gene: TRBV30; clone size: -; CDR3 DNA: TGTGCCTGGAGTAAATTCGCGTTCGGGGAGCTGTTTTTT; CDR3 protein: CAWSKFAFGELFF
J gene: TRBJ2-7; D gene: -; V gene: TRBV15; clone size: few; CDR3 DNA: TGTGCCACCAGCAGTGGTGGGGGGGCGTCCATCTACGAGCAGTACTTC; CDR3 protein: CATSSGGGASIYEQYF
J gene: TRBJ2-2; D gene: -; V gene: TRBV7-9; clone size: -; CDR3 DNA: TGTGCCAGCAGCTTTTGGACGGGGAACACCGGGGAGCTGTTTTTT; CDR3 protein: CASSFWTGNTGELFF
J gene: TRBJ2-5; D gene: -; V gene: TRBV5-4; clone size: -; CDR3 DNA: TGTGCCAGCAGCGGCGGACTTGATAAAGAGACCCAGTACTTC; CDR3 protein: CASSGGLDKETQYF
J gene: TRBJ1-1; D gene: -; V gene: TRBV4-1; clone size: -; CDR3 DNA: TGCGCCAGCAGCCAACGGAGACTTAACACTGAAGCTTTCTTT; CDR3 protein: CASSQRRLNTEAFF
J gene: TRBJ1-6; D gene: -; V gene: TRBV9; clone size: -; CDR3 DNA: TGTGCCAGCAGCGTAGATGGCTCAGGTGGTTCACCCCTCCACTTT; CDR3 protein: CASSVDGSGGSPLHF
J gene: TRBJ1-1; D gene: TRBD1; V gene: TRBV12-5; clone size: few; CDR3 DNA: TGTGCTAGTGGTTTGGTAGGGACAGAGAACACTGAAGCTTTCTTT; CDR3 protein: CASGLVGTENTEAFF
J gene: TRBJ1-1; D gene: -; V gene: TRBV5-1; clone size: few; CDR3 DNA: TGCGCCAGCAGCCCGGAGGGTTACACTGAAGCTTTCTTT; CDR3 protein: CASSPEGYTEAFF
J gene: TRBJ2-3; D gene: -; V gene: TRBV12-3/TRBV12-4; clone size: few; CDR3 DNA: TGTGCCAGCAGTTACTGGGATACGCAGTATTTT; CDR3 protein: CASSYWDTQYF
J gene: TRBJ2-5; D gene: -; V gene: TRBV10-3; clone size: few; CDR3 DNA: TGTGCCATCAGTGAGGGATGGGGACAAGAGACCCAGTACTTC; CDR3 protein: CAISEGWGQETQYF